The T cell receptor (beta chain) under discussion was sequenced for a study of cytotoxic CD8 clonotypes in ibrutinib-treated CLL. In the study overall: On average, about 97,000 productive rearrangements and 200,000 to 300,000 productive templates per sample.

Study-level findings and limits: Sample timing was unmatched between remission and later-progressing patients; lymph nodes unstudied. Under treatment, the uncommon public clonotypes either contracted or remained stable. Clonality increased with ibrutinib response but returned toward baseline at progression.

Sequencing was performed with immunoSEQ multiplex PCR; in TCRdb, only in-frame clones are kept and a portion is missing. The data hold 150,000 to 200,000 clones, with less than 85% observed a single time. Worth noting for this clone: Its antigen is not identified.

With V trimmed by 4 bases and J by 6 bases, 2 bases remained unmatched. The CDR3 sequence is 13 residues long. Per the germline V gene, CDR1 is GTSNPN and CDR2 is SVGIG (reference sequence). The genes are TRBV30 and TRBJ2-1; 11 nucleotides align to TRBD2. The sample consisted of PBMCs, taken after 24 months of ibrutinib treatment. The origin of this receptor is a human donor with chronic lymphocytic leukemia. CDR3: CAWKLAGVNEQFF. CDR3 in DNA: TGTGCCTGGAAACTAGCGGGAGTCAATGAGCAGTTCTTC.